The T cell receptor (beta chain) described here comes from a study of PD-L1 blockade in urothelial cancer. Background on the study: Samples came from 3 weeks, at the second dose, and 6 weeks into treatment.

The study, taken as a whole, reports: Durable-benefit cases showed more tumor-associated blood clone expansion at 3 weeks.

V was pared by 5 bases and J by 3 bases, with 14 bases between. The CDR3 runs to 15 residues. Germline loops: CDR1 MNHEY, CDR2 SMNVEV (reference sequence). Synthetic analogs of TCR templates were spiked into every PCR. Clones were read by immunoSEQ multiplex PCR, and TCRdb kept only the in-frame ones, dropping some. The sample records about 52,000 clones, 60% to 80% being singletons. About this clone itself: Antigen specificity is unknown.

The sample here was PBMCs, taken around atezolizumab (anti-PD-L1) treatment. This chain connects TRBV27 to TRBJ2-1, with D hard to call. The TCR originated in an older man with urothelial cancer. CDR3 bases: TGTGCCAGCAGTCCCACGCGATCGATCTACAATGAGCAGTTCTTC. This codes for CASSPTRSIYNEQFF.